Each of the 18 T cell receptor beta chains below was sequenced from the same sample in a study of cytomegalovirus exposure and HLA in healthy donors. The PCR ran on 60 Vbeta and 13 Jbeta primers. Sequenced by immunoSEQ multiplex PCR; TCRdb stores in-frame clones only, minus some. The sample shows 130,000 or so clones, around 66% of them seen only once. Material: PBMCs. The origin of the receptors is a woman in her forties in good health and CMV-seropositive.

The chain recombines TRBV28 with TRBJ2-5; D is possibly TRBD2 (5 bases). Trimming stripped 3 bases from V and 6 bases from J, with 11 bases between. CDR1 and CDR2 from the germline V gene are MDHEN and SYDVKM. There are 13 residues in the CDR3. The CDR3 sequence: CASSFRGMKTQYF. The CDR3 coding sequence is TGTGCCAGCAGTTTTCGGGGTATGAAGACCCAGTACTTC.

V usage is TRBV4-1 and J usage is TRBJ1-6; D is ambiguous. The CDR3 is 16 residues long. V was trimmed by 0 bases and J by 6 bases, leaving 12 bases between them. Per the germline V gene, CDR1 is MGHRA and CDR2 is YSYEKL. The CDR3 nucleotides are TGCGCCAGCAGCCAAGAAGGAGCCCTGTCTAATTCACCCCTCCACTTT. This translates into CASSQEGALSNSPLHF.

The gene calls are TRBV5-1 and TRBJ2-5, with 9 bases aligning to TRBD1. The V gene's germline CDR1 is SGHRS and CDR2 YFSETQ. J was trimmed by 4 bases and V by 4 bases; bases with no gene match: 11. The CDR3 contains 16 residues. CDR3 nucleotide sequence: TGCGCCAGCAGCCCGGCTGGGACAGGGACCCTAGAGACCCAGTACTTC. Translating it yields CASSPAGTGTLETQYF. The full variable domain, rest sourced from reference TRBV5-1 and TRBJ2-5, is KAGVTQTPRYLIKTRGQQVTLSCSPISGHRSVSWYQQTPGQGLQFLFEYFSETQRNKGNFPGRFSGRQFSNSRSEMNVSTLELGDSALYLCASSPAGTGTLETQYFGPGTRLLVL.

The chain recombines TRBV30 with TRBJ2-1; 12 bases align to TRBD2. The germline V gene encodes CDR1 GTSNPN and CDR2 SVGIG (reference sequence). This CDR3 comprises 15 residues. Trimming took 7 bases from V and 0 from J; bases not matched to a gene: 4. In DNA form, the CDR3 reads TGTGCCTCGACTAGCGGGGGAAGCTCCTACAATGAGCAGTTCTTC. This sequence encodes CASTSGGSSYNEQFF. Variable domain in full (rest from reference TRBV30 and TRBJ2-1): SQTIHQWPATLVQPVGSPLSLECTVEGTSNPNLYWYRQAAGRGLQLLFYSVGIGQISSEVPQNLSASRPQDRQFILSSKKLLLSDSGFYLCASTSGGSSYNEQFFGPGTRLTVL.

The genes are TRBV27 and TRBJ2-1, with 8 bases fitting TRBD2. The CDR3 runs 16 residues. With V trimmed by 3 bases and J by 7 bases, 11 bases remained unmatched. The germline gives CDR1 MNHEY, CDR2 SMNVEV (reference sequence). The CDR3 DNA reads TGTGCCAGCAGTTTCCCTACGGCGGGAGGACCGAATGAGCAGTTCTTC. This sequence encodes CASSFPTAGGPNEQFF.

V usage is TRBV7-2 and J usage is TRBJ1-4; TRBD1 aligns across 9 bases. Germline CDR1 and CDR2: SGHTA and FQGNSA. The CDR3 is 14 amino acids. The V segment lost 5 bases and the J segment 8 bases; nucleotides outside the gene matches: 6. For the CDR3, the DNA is TGTGCCAGCAGCCCGGACAGGGGTAACGAAAAACTGTTTTTT. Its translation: CASSPDRGNEKLFF.

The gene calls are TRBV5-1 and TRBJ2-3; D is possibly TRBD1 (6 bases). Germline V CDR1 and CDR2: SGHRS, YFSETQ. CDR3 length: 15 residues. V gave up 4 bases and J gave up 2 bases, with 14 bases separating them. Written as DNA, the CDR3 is TGCGCCAGCAGCCGTCGACAGGACCCCACAGATACGCAGTATTTT. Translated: CASSRRQDPTDTQYF.

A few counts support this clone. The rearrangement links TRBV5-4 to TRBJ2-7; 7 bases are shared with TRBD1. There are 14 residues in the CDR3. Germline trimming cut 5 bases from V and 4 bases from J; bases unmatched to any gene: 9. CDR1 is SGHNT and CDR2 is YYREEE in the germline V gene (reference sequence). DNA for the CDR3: TGTGCCAGCAGTCCCCGGGACAGACGGTACGAGCAGTACTTC. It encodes CASSPRDRRYEQYF. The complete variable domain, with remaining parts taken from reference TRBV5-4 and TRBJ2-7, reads ETGVTQSPTHLIKTRGQQVTLRCSSQSGHNTVSWYQQALGQGPQFIFQYYREEENGRGNFPPRFSGLQFPNYSSELNVNALELDDSALYLCASSPRDRRYEQYFGPGTRLTVT.

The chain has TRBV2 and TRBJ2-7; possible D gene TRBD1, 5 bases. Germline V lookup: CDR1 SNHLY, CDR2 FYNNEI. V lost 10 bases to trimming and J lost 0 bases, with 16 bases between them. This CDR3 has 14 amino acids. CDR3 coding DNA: TGTGCCACCTCAGGGATCCCAAGCTCCTACGAGCAGTACTTC. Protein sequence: CATSGIPSSYEQYF.

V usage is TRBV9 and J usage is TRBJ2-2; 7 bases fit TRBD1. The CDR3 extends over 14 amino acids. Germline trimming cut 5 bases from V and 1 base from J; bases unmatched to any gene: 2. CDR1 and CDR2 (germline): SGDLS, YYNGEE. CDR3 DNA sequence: TGTGCCAGCAGTGGGACAGAGAACACCGGGGAGCTGTTTTTT. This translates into CASSGTENTGELFF.

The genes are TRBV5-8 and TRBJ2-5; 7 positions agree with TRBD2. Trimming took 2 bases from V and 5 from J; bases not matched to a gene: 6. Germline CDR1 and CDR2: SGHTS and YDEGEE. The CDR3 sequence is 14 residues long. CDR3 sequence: CASSLPGLRETQYF. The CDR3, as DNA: TGTGCCAGCAGCTTACCGGGACTAAGGGAGACCCAGTACTTC. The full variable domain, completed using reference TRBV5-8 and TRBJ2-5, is EAGVTQSPTHLIKTRGQQATLRCSPISGHTSVYWYQQALGLGLQFLLWYDEGEERNRGNFPPRFSGRQFPNYSSELNVNALELEDSALYLCASSLPGLRETQYFGPGTRLLVL.

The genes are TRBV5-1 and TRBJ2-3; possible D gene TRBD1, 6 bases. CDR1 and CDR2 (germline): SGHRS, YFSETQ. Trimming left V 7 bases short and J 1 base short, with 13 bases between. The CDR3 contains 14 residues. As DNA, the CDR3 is TGCGCCAGCGCAGGGGAGATCGGCACAGATACGCAGTATTTT. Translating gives CASAGEIGTDTQYF.

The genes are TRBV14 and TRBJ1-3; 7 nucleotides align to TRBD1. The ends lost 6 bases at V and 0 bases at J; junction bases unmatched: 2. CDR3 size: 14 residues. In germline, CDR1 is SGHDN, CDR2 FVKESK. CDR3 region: CASRRQGSGNTIYF. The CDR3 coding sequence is TGTGCCAGCAGGCGACAGGGCTCTGGAAACACCATATATTTT. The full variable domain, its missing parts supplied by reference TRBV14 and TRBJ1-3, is EAGVTQFPSHSVIEKGQTVTLRCDPISGHDNLYWYRRVMGKEIKFLLHFVKESKQDESGMPNNRFLAERTGGTYSTLKVQPAELEDSGVYFCASRRQGSGNTIYFGEGSWLTVV.

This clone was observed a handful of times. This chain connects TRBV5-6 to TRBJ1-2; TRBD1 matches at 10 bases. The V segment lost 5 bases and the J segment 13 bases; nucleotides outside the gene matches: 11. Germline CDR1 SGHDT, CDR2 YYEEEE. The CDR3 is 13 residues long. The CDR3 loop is CASRYGTGDRVTF. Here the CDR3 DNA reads TGTGCCAGCAGGTACGGGACAGGGGATCGGGTCACCTTC.

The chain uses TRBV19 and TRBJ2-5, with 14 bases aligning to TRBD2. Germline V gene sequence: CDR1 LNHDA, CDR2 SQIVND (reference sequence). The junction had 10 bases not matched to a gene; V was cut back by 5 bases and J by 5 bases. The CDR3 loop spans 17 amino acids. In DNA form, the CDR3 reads TGTGCCAGTAGTGCCCGACTAGCGGGGGGGCCTAGGGAGACCCAGTACTTC. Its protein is CASSARLAGGPRETQYF.

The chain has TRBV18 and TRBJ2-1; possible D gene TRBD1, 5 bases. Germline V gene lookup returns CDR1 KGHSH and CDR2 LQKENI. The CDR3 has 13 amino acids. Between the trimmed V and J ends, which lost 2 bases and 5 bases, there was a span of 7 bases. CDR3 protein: CASSPSRDNEQFF. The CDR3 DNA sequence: TGTGCCAGCTCACCATCCAGGGACAATGAGCAGTTCTTC.

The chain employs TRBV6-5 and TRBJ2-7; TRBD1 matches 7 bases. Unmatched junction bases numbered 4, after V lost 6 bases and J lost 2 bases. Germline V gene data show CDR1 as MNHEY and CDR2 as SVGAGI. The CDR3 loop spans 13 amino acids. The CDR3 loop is CASSKQGTYEQYF. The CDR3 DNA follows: TGTGCCAGCAGCAAACAGGGGACCTACGAGCAGTACTTC.

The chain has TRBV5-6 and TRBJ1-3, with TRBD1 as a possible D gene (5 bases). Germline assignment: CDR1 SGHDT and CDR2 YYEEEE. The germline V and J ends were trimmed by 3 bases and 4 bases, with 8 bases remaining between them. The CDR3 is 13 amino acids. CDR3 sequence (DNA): TGTGCCAGCAGCTCGAACAGGGGAAACACCATATATTTT. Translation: CASSSNRGNTIYF.